These T cell receptor beta chains were read from a single sample in a study of shared clonotypes between healthy human individuals. The repertoire was sequenced with immunoSEQ multiplex PCR; TCRdb's copy has only in-frame clones and lacks some. The sample carries roughly 500,000 clones, around 80% recorded once. Sample: PBMCs. These receptors were taken from a middle-aged woman in good health. Some clones in this sample may be carry-over from other donors' samples. Each CDR3 is given with its conserved first and last residue. Each record gives: D gene, J gene, V gene, clone size, CDR3 DNA, CDR3 protein. D genes are given only for firm matches. Rows may omit the clone size; those that give it use once, few, many or a size class.

>-|TRBJ1-4|TRBV5-4|-
TGTGCCAGCAGCTTGGGACAGCATAATGAAAAACTGTTTTTT
CASSLGQHNEKLFF
>TRBD2|TRBJ2-5|TRBV5-1|-
TGCGCCAGCAGCTCCGGACTAGCGGGAGGGCCAGCAACCGAGACCCAGTACTTC
CASSSGLAGGPATETQYF
>-|TRBJ1-1|TRBV28|few
TGTGCCAGCAGACGTCCCATCGGCACTGAAGCTTTCTTT
CASRRPIGTEAFF
>TRBD2|TRBJ2-1|TRBV27|-
TGTACCTCGGGACTAGCGGGAGAATTGTCCTACAATGAGCAGTTCTTC
CTSGLAGELSYNEQFF
>-|TRBJ1-1|TRBV5-1|-
TGCGCCAGCAGCTTGGTGGCGGCTAACACTGAAGCTTTCTTT
CASSLVAANTEAFF
>TRBD1|TRBJ1-1|TRBV18|-
TGTGCCAGCTCCCCGCAGGGGGATCGTGAAGCTTTCTTT
CASSPQGDREAFF
>-|TRBJ1-1|TRBV5-5|-
TGTGCCAGCAGCTTGGTTAGCTACACTGAAGCTTTCTTT
CASSLVSYTEAFF
>TRBD2|TRBJ2-1|TRBV11-2|-
TGTGCCAGCAGCTTATCTAGCGGGAATTACAATGAGCAGTTCTTC
CASSLSSGNYNEQFF
>-|TRBJ2-7|TRBV5-1|-
TGCGCCAGCAGCTACCGACAGGATGCCTACGAGCAGTACTTC
CASSYRQDAYEQYF
>-|TRBJ2-7|TRBV5-4|-
TGTGCCAGCAGTCAGGGCTACGAGCAGTACTTC
CASSQGYEQYF
>TRBD2|TRBJ2-7|TRBV10-1|few
TGCGCCAGCAGTGACTGGGGGACTAGCGGGACCCACGAGCAGTACTTC
CASSDWGTSGTHEQYF
>TRBD2|TRBJ2-3|TRBV2|-
TGTGCCAGCAGTGACGAGACTAGCGGAACCACAGATACGCAGTATTTT
CASSDETSGTTDTQYF
>-|TRBJ1-5|TRBV9|once
TGTGCCAGCAGCGTAGACCCCCATAGCAATCAGCCCCAGCATTTT
CASSVDPHSNQPQHF
>TRBD1|TRBJ2-1|TRBV5-1|-
TGCGCCAGCAGCTTTAGAGCGGGACAGGGGGAGATAACCTACAATGAGCAGTTCTTC
CASSFRAGQGEITYNEQFF
>-|TRBJ1-2|TRBV18|-
TGTGCCAGCTCACCACAGGGACAACTTGGCTATGGCTACACCTTC
CASSPQGQLGYGYTF
>TRBD1|TRBJ1-2|TRBV10-3|-
TGTGCCATCAGTCTGACAGGGTTCCATAACTATGGCTACACCTTC
CAISLTGFHNYGYTF
>-|TRBJ2-2|TRBV7-2|-
TGTGCCAGCAGCACACAGGGGGGAGGGACCGGGGAGCTGTTTTTT
CASSTQGGGTGELFF
>-|TRBJ2-7|TRBV25-1|-
TGTGCCAGCAGACCCATGGGGGGGCGCCCCTACGAGCAGTACTTC
CASRPMGGRPYEQYF
>-|TRBJ2-3|TRBV29-1|-
TGCAGCGTTGGAGGAGGGGTCGCAGATACGCAGTATTTT
CSVGGGVADTQYF
>-|TRBJ1-5|TRBV2|few
TGTGCCAGCAGCCTCGCTCGTGGGGGTATTAGCAATCAGCCCCAGCATTTT
CASSLARGGISNQPQHF
>TRBD1|TRBJ1-5|TRBV6-1|-
TGTGCCAGCAGGGGACAGGGGGCACAGCCCCAGCATTTT
CASRGQGAQPQHF
>TRBD2|TRBJ2-2|TRBV4-1|many
TGCGCCAGCAGCCAAGGGGGACTAGCGGGAGTGGGTACCGGGGAGCTGTTTTTT
CASSQGGLAGVGTGELFF
>-|TRBJ1-1|TRBV7-2|-
TGTGCCAGCAGCTTTTATATGAACACTGAAGCTTTCTTT
CASSFYMNTEAFF
>TRBD2|TRBJ2-1|TRBV10-3|once
TGTGCCATCAGTGAACCCGGGGTAGCGGGAGGCGATGAGCAGTTCTTC
CAISEPGVAGGDEQFF
>-|TRBJ2-5|TRBV11-2|-
TGTGCCAGCAGCTTAGATCGGCTAGCTGGTCGTGGGGAGACCCAGTACTTC
CASSLDRLAGRGETQYF
>-|TRBJ1-1|TRBV6-1|few
TGTGCCAGCAGTGAAATTAGCCAGGCTAAAATTGAAGCTTTCTTT
CASSEISQAKIEAFF
>-|TRBJ2-3|TRBV5-1|-
TGCGCCAGCAGCTTCGGGGGCCTCAGCACAGATACGCAGTATTTT
CASSFGGLSTDTQYF
>TRBD2|TRBJ2-1|TRBV5-5|-
TGTGCCAGCAGCTTCCGGACTAGCGACGAGAATGAGCAGTTCTTC
CASSFRTSDENEQFF
>-|TRBJ2-1|TRBV5-8|-
TGTGCCAGCAGGCGTCGGAAAAACGGAGCCGATGAGCAGTTCTTC
CASRRRKNGADEQFF
>-|TRBJ2-3|TRBV6-5|-
TGTGCCAGCAGTTACTCTGTCAGGGCAGATACGCAGTATTTT
CASSYSVRADTQYF
>-|TRBJ1-2|TRBV7-9|-
TGTGCCAGCAGCTTAGCAGTACAGGAGGGTGGCTACACCTTC
CASSLAVQEGGYTF
>-|TRBJ1-4|TRBV5-1|once
TGCGCCAGCAGCTTGGCCCGGCCTACGGATGAAAAACTGTTTTTT
CASSLARPTDEKLFF
>-|TRBJ2-3|TRBV7-2|-
TGTGCCAGCAGCTTAGATGTGCGGGCCACAGATACGCAGTATTTT
CASSLDVRATDTQYF
>-|TRBJ2-1|TRBV18|-
TGTGCCAGCTCACCACCTGGCGGGCCTGAGCAGTTCTTC
CASSPPGGPEQFF
>-|TRBJ2-2|TRBV5-5|-
TGTGCCAGCAGCTTGGCCCCGACTTGGGGTAACACCGGGGAGCTGTTTTTT
CASSLAPTWGNTGELFF
>-|TRBJ1-5|TRBV6-6|-
TGTGCCAGCAGTTACTCGACGGCAGGTAGCAATCAGCCCCAGCATTTT
CASSYSTAGSNQPQHF
>-|TRBJ2-6|TRBV2|-
TGTGCCAGCAGCGACCTGGGAGGGGGAACCTCTGGGGCCAACGTCCTGACTTTC
CASSDLGGGTSGANVLTF
>TRBD2|TRBJ2-3|TRBV7-8|-
TGTGCCAGCAGCCCGCACCTCTTAGCGGGGAGCACAGATACGCAGTATTTT
CASSPHLLAGSTDTQYF
>-|TRBJ2-2|TRBV2|-
TGTGCCAGCAGTGAAGCGGAGTTGTATGCGAGTGCCGGGGAGCTGTTTTTT
CASSEAELYASAGELFF
>-|TRBJ1-5|TRBV2|-
TGTGCCAGCAAGCAGGGGACTAGCAATCAGCCCCAGCATTTT
CASKQGTSNQPQHF
>TRBD1|TRBJ2-6|TRBV30|-
TGTGCCTGGCACTGGGGGACAGAGCTCTCTGGGGCCAACGTCCTGACTTTC
CAWHWGTELSGANVLTF
>TRBD1|TRBJ1-3|TRBV6-5|-
TGTGCCAGCAGTTACTCTTCAGGGGGCTCTGGAAACACCATATATTTT
CASSYSSGGSGNTIYF
>-|TRBJ2-7|TRBV19|few
TGTGCCAGTAGTAAGGGATTCCGCAGCGAGCAGTACTTC
CASSKGFRSEQYF
>-|TRBJ1-3|TRBV10-2|-
TGCGCCAGCAGTGGCGGGAGAGAAAACACCATATATTTT
CASSGGRENTIYF
>TRBD2|TRBJ2-1|TRBV4-1|-
TGCGCCAGCAGCCACCCCCTAGCGGGAATTTCCGATGAGCAGTTCTTC
CASSHPLAGISDEQFF
>-|TRBJ2-5|TRBV21-1|-
TGTGCCAGCAGCAACAAAACACTTCCGGGCTCCCCGGGGGAGACCCAGTACTTC
CASSNKTLPGSPGETQYF
>-|TRBJ2-5|TRBV10-3|-
TGTGCCATCACCGGAGACAGAAACCAAGAGACCCAGTACTTC
CAITGDRNQETQYF
>-|TRBJ1-2|TRBV5-1|-
TGCGCCAGCAGCTTGAGCGGTATTAGCTATGGCTACACCTTC
CASSLSGISYGYTF
>-|TRBJ1-2|TRBV4-1|once
TGCGCCAGCAGCCAAGACCCCAGGCGGCAGGGCTCGGGCTACACCTTC
CASSQDPRRQGSGYTF
>TRBD1|TRBJ2-5|TRBV18|-
TGTGCCAGCTCGGGACAGAAAGAGACCCAGTACTTC
CASSGQKETQYF
>-|TRBJ2-7|TRBV15|once
TGTGCCACCAGCAGAATTGGAAGGCTAGATACGTGGAGCGAGCAGTACTTC
CATSRIGRLDTWSEQYF
>-|TRBJ2-7|TRBV25-1|-
TGTGCCAGCACCCCATTGGGAGACACCTACGAGCAGTACTTC
CASTPLGDTYEQYF
>-|TRBJ1-1|TRBV2|-
TGTGCCAGCAGTGGGGCTCCGAAAGCTTTCTTT
CASSGAPKAFF
>TRBD1|TRBJ2-3|TRBV19|-
TGTGCCAGTAGTATAAACAGGGGATCACACACAGATACGCAGTATTTT
CASSINRGSHTDTQYF
>-|TRBJ1-2|TRBV6-5|-
TGTGCCAGCAGTTACTCCCCCTACTATGGCTACACCTTC
CASSYSPYYGYTF
>-|TRBJ2-7|TRBV15|-
TGTGCCACCAGCAGAGCGGGCGGGGCCGATACTTACGAGCAGTACTTC
CATSRAGGADTYEQYF
>-|TRBJ1-2|TRBV6-1|-
TGTGCCAGCAGTGAAGGATGGTATGGCTACACCTTC
CASSEGWYGYTF